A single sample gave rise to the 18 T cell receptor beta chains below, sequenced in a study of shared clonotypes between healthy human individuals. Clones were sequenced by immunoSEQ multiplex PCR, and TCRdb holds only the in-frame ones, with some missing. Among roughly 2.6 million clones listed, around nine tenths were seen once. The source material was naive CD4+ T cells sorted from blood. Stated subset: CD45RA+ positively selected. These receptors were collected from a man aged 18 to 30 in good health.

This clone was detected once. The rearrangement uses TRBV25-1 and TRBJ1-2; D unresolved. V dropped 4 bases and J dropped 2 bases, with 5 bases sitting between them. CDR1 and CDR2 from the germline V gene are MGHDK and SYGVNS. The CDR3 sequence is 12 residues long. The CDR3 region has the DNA TGTGCCAGCAGTGGTCTAAACTATGGCTACACCTTC. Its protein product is CASSGLNYGYTF.

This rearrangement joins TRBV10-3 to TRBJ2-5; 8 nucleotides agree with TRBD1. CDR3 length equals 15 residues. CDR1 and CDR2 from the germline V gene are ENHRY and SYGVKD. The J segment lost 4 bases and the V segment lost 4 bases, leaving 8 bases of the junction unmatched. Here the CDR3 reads CAISVNSGTGETQYF. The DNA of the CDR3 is TGTGCCATCAGTGTTAATTCCGGGACAGGAGAGACCCAGTACTTC.

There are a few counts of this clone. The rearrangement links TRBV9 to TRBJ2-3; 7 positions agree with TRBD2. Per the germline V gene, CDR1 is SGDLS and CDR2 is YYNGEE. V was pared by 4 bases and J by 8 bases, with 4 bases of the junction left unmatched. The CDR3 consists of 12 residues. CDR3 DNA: TGTGCCAGCAGCTCCAGGGAGGGTACGCAGTATTTT. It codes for CASSSREGTQYF.

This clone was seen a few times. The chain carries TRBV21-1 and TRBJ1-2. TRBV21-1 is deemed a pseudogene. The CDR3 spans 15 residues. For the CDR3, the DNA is TGTGCCAGCAGCAAAGGGGGGAGCATGGGGTACGGCTACACCTTC. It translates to CASSKGGSMGYGYTF.

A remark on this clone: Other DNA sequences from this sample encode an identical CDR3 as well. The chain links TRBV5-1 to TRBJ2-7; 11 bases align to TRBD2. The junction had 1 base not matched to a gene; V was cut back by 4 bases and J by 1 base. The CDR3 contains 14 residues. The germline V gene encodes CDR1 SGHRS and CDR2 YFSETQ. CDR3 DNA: TGCGCCAGCAGCCTAGCGGGGGGATCCTACGAGCAGTACTTC. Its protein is CASSLAGGSYEQYF.

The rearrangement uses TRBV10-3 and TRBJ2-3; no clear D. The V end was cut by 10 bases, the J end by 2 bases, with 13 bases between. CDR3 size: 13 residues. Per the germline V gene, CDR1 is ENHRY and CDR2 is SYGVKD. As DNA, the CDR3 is TGTGCCACCGTGGACGGCTACACAGATACGCAGTATTTT. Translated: CATVDGYTDTQYF.

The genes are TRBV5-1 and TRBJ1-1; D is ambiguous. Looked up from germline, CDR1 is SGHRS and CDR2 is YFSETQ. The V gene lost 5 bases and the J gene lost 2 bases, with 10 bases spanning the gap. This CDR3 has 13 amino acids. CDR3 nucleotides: TGCGCCAGCAGGATTCCGGACAACACTGAAGCTTTCTTT. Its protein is CASRIPDNTEAFF.

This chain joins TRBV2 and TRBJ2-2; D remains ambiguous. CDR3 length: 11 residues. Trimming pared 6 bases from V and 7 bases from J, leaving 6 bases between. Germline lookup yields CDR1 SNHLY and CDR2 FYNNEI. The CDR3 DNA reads TGTGCCAGCAGAGAGAACGGGGAGCTGTTTTTT. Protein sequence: CASRENGELFF.

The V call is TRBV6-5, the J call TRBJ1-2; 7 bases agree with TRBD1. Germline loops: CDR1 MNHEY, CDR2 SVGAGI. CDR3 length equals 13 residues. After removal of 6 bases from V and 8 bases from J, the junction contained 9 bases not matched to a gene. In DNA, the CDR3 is TGTGCCAGCAGCCGACAGGGAATGCACGGCTACACCTTC. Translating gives CASSRQGMHGYTF.

The CDR3 spells CASSQDRGTSGRGETQYF. CDR3 DNA: TGCGCCAGCAGCCAAGATCGGGGGACTAGCGGGAGGGGCGAGACCCAGTACTTC. This chain links TRBV4-1 with TRBJ2-5; TRBD2 matches at 16 bases. V shed 0 bases and J 5 bases; nucleotides not matched to a gene: 6. The length of the CDR3 is 18 residues. The germline V gene has CDR1 MGHRA and CDR2 YSYEKL.

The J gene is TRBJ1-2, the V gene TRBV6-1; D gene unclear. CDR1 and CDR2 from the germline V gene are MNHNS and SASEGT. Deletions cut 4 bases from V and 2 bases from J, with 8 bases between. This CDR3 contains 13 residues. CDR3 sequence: CASSVLGNYGYTF. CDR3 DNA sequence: TGTGCCAGCAGTGTGTTGGGGAACTATGGCTACACCTTC.

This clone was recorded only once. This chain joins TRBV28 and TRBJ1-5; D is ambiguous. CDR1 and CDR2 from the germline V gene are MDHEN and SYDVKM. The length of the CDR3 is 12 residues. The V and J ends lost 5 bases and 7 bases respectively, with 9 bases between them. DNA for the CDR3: TGTGCCAGCAGTCGGCCGGACCAGCCCCAGCATTTT. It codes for CASSRPDQPQHF. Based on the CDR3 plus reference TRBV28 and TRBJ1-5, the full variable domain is DVKVTQSSRYLVKRTGEKVFLECVQDMDHENMFWYRQDPGLGLRLIYFSYDVKMKEKGDIPEGYSVSREKKERFSLILESASTNQTSMYLCASSRPDQPQHFGDGTRLSIL.

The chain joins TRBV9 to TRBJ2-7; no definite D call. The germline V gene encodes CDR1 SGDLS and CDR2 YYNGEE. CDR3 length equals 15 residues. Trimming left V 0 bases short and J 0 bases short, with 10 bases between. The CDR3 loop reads CASSVGEGPSYEQYF. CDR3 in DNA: TGTGCCAGCAGCGTAGGGGAAGGCCCCTCCTACGAGCAGTACTTC. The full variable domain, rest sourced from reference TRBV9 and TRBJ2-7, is DSGVTQTPKHLITATGQRVTLRCSPRSGDLSVYWYQQSLDQGLQFLIQYYNGEERAKGNILERFSAQQFPDLHSELNLSSLELGDSALYFCASSVGEGPSYEQYFGPGTRLTVT.

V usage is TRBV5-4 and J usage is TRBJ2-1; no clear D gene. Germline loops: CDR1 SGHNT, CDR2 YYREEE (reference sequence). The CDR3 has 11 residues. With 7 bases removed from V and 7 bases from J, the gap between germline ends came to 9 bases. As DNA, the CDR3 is TGTGCCAGCTTGGAAGGGAATGAGCAGTTCTTC. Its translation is CASLEGNEQFF. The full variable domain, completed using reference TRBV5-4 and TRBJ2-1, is ETGVTQSPTHLIKTRGQQVTLRCSSQSGHNTVSWYQQALGQGPQFIFQYYREEENGRGNFPPRFSGLQFPNYSSELNVNALELDDSALYLCASLEGNEQFFGPGTRLTVL.

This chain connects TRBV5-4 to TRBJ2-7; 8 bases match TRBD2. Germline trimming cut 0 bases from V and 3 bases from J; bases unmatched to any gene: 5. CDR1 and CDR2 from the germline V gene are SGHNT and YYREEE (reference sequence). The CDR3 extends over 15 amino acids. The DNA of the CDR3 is TGTGCCAGCAGCTTGGACGGGGGGGCACGCTACGAGCAGTACTTC. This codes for CASSLDGGARYEQYF. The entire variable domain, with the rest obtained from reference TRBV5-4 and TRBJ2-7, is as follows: ETGVTQSPTHLIKTRGQQVTLRCSSQSGHNTVSWYQQALGQGPQFIFQYYREEENGRGNFPPRFSGLQFPNYSSELNVNALELDDSALYLCASSLDGGARYEQYFGPGTRLTVT.

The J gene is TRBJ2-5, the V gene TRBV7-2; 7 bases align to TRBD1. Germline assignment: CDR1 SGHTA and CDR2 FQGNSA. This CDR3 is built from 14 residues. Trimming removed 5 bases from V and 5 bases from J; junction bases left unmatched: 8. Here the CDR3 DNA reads TGTGCCAGCAGCATTCAAGGACAGGCTGAGACCCAGTACTTC. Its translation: CASSIQGQAETQYF.

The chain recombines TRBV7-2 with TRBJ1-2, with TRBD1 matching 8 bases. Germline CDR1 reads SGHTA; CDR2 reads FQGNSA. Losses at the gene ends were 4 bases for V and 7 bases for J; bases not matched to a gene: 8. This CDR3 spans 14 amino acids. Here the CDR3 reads CASSSNRQGSGYTF. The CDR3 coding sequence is TGTGCCAGCAGCTCCAATCGACAGGGGTCTGGCTACACCTTC.

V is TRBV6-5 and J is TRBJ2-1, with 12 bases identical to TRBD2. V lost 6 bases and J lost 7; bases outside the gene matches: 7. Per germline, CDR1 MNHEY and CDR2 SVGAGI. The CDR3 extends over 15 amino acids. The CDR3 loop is CASRLAGGQWNEQFF. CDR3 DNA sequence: TGTGCCAGCAGGCTAGCGGGAGGGCAATGGAATGAGCAGTTCTTC.